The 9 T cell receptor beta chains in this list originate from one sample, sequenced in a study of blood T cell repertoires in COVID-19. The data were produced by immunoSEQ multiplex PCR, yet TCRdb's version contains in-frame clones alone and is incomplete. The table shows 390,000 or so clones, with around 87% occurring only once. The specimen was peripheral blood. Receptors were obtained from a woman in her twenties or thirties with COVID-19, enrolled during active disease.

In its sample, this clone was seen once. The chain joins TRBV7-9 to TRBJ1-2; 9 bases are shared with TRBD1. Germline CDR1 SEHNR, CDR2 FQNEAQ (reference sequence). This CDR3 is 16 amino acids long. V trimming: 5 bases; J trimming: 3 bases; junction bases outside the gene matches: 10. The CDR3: CASSPWAGQGDYGYTF. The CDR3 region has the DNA TGTGCCAGCAGCCCATGGGCGGGACAGGGAGACTATGGCTACACCTTC.

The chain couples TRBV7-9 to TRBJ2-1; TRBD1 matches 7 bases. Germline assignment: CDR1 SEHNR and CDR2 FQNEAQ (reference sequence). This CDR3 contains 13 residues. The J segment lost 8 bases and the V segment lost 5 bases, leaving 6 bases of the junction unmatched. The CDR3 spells CASSMTGKYEQFF. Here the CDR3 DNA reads TGTGCCAGCAGCATGACAGGGAAATATGAGCAGTTCTTC.

The DNA of the CDR3 is TGTGCCACGGGGTCCGCGGGGCTTGGCTATGGCTACACCTTC. Translated, it gives CATGSAGLGYGYTF. The chain employs TRBV27 and TRBJ1-2; D may be TRBD1 (5 bases). The germline V gene has CDR1 MNHEY and CDR2 SMNVEV (reference sequence). The CDR3 loop spans 14 amino acids. Trimming pared 10 bases from V and 4 bases from J, leaving 19 bases between.

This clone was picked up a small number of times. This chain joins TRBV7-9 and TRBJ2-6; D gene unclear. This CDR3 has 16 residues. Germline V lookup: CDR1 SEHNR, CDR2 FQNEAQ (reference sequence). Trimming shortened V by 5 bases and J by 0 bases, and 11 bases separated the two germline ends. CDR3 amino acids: CASSPGPSSGANVLTF. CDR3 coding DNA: TGTGCCAGCAGCCCTGGGCCCAGCTCTGGGGCCAACGTCCTGACTTTC.

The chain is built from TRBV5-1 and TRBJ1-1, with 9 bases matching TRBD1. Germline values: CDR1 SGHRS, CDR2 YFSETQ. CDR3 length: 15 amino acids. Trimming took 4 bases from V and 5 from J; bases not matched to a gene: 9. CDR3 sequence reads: CASSRGQGTYTEAFF. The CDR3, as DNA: TGCGCCAGCAGCCGTGGACAGGGGACGTATACTGAAGCTTTCTTT. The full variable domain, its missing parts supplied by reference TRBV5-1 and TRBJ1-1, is KAGVTQTPRYLIKTRGQQVTLSCSPISGHRSVSWYQQTPGQGLQFLFEYFSETQRNKGNFPGRFSGRQFSNSRSEMNVSTLELGDSALYLCASSRGQGTYTEAFFGQGTRLTVV.

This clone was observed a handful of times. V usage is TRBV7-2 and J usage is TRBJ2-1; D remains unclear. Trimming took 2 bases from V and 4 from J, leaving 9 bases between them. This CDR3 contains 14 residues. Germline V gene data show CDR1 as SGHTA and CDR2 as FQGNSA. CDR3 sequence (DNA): TGTGCCAGCAGCTTACAGTCCCAATACAATGAGCAGTTCTTC. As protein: CASSLQSQYNEQFF.

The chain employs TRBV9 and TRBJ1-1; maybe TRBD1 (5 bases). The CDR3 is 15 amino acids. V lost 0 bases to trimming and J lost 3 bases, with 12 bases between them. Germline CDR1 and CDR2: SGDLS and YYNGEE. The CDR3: CASSVVRGGDTEAFF. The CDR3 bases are TGTGCCAGCAGCGTAGTCCGTGGGGGGGACACTGAAGCTTTCTTT.

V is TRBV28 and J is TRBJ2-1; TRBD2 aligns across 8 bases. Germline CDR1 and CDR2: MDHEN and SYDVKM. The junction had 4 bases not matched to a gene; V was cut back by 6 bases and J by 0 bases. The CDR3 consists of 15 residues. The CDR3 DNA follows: TGTGCCAGCAGAACGGGAGGGAGCTCCTACAATGAGCAGTTCTTC. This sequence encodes CASRTGGSSYNEQFF.

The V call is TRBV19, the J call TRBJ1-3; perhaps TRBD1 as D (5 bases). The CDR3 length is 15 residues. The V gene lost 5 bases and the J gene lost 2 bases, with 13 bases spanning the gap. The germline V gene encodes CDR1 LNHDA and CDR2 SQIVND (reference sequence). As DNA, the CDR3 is TGTGCCAGTAGTGGTTCGGGGGACCCTGGAAACACCATATATTTT. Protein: CASSGSGDPGNTIYF.